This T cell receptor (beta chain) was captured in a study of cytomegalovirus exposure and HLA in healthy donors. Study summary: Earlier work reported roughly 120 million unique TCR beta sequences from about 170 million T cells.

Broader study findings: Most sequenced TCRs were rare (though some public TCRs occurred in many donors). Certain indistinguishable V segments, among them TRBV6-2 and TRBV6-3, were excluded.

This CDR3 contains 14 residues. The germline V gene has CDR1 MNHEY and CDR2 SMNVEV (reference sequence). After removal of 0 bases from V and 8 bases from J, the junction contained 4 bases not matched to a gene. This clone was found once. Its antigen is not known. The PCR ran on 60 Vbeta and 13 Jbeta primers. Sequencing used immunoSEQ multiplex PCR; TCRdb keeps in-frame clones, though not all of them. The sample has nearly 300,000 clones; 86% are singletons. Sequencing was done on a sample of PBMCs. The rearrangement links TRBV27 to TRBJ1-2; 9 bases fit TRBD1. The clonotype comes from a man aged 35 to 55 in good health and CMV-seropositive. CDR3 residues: CASSLSPQGAGYTF. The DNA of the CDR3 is TGTGCCAGCAGTTTATCTCCACAGGGGGCAGGCTACACCTTC.